A selection of T cell receptor beta chains follows, all from one sample in a study of blood T cell repertoires in COVID-19. The protocol was immunoSEQ multiplex PCR, while the TCRdb copy is restricted to in-frame clones and leaves out a portion. Of 250,000 to 350,000 clones in the sample, roughly 90% are singletons; the top ten hold around 2%. Sequencing was done on a sample of peripheral blood. Receptors originate from a woman aged 25 to 45 with COVID-19, enrolled during active disease. The CDR3 runs from the conserved cysteine through the conserved F or W. Clone sizes are given selectively: once, few, many, or a class where the clone is expanded.

v_call: TRBV5-1; j_call: TRBJ2-5; clone_size: NA; cdr3_aa: CASSLAGGLQETQYF
v_call: TRBV5-4; j_call: TRBJ2-7; clone_size: NA; cdr3_aa: CASSLLGNEQYF
v_call: TRBV6-1; j_call: TRBJ1-2; clone_size: NA; cdr3_aa: CASSEPTGVYGYTF
v_call: TRBV30; j_call: TRBJ1-1; clone_size: NA; cdr3_aa: CAWSQLNTEAFF
v_call: TRBV19; j_call: TRBJ1-1; clone_size: once; cdr3_aa: CASRWDSESGNTEAFF
v_call: TRBV5-1; j_call: TRBJ2-2; clone_size: NA; cdr3_aa: CASSQNLQGTGELFF
v_call: TRBV20-1; j_call: TRBJ1-4; clone_size: NA; cdr3_aa: CSARQGKLFF
v_call: TRBV30; j_call: TRBJ1-1; clone_size: NA; cdr3_aa: CAWRDRGGTEAFF
v_call: TRBV9; j_call: TRBJ2-1; clone_size: NA; cdr3_aa: CASSTSGTSYNEQFF
v_call: TRBV30; j_call: TRBJ1-1; clone_size: NA; cdr3_aa: CASVGRGTEAFF
v_call: TRBV2; j_call: TRBJ1-5; clone_size: NA; cdr3_aa: CASSEVQGNQPQHF
v_call: TRBV7-9; j_call: TRBJ1-1; clone_size: NA; cdr3_aa: CASSLKGDITEAFF
v_call: TRBV19; j_call: TRBJ1-6; clone_size: NA; cdr3_aa: CASSITGSYNSPLHF
v_call: TRBV9; j_call: TRBJ1-2; clone_size: NA; cdr3_aa: CASSVAGHRGSTF
v_call: TRBV6-5; j_call: TRBJ1-2; clone_size: NA; cdr3_aa: CASTVGTSPNYGYTF
v_call: TRBV2; j_call: TRBJ2-4; clone_size: few; cdr3_aa: CASSEGGIGAKNIQYF
v_call: TRBV27; j_call: TRBJ1-6; clone_size: NA; cdr3_aa: CASSPYRDRGLRSPLHF